Following are 20 T cell receptor beta chains from one sample sequenced in a study of blood T cell repertoires in COVID-19 (TCRdb year 2020). The library relied on the immunoSEQ multiplex PCR assay. The source is immuneACCESS, and TCRdb retained only in-frame sequences with V and J called. Part of the clones is not carried over; for the studies checked, unresolved V genes explain less than half of this, and the remainder is unexplained. The sample data list around 240,000 clones, and approximately 84% of these were observed just once. The leading ten clones occupy roughly 3% of the sample. The sample comprised peripheral blood. The receptors derive from a woman in her twenties or thirties who had recovered from COVID-19.

This rearrangement joins TRBV2 to TRBJ1-3; D is possibly TRBD1 (6 bases). The CDR3 spans 14 residues. Germline assignment: CDR1 SNHLY and CDR2 FYNNEI. V lost 8 bases and J lost 2, with 13 bases in between. The chain's CDR3 is CASAMTGAGNTIYF. CDR3 sequence (DNA): TGTGCCAGCGCAATGACAGGAGCTGGAAACACCATATATTTT.

This chain connects TRBV7-6 to TRBJ2-3; TRBD1 matches at 8 bases. The CDR3 contains 16 residues. V dropped 5 bases and J dropped 2; count of bases not matched to a gene: 9. In germline, CDR1 is SGHVS, CDR2 FNYEAQ. This CDR3 is CASSRNGQGFTDTQYF. CDR3 nucleotides: TGTGCCAGCAGCCGAAACGGACAGGGATTCACAGATACGCAGTATTTT.

The V gene is TRBV19, the J gene TRBJ2-1; 7 bases map to TRBD1. V shed 5 bases and J 3 bases; nucleotides not matched to a gene: 4. CDR3 length: 14 amino acids. From germline, CDR1 is LNHDA and CDR2 SQIVND (reference sequence). CDR3 loop: CASSVRQGYNEQFF. For the CDR3, the DNA is TGTGCCAGTAGTGTCAGACAGGGCTACAATGAGCAGTTCTTC.

This clone came up once. This rearrangement joins TRBV6-5 to TRBJ2-2, with 8 bases lining up with TRBD1. The CDR3 contains 14 residues. Unmatched junction bases numbered 5, after V lost 6 bases and J lost 5 bases. Germline V gene lookup returns CDR1 MNHEY and CDR2 SVGAGI. The CDR3 reads CASSYRGTTGELFF. The CDR3 region has the DNA TGTGCCAGCAGCTACAGGGGGACGACCGGGGAGCTGTTTTTT.

The rearrangement joins TRBV18 to TRBJ2-2; TRBD1 matches at 9 bases. The CDR3 consists of 16 residues. The germline gives CDR1 KGHSH, CDR2 LQKENI. The junction had 4 bases not matched to a gene; V was cut back by 1 base and J by 4 bases. CDR3 sequence (DNA): TGTGCCAGCTCACCACAGAGACAGGGGGGCACCGGGGAGCTGTTTTTT. This codes for CASSPQRQGGTGELFF.

This chain uses TRBV4-3 with TRBJ1-1; D remains ambiguous. The CDR3 loop spans 14 amino acids. CDR1 and CDR2 from the germline V gene are LGHNA and YSLEER. Trimming left V 2 bases short and J 3 bases short, with 10 bases between. CDR3 nucleotides: TGCGCCAGCAGCCAATTAGTCCAGGACACTGAAGCTTTCTTT. Residues: CASSQLVQDTEAFF.

The J gene is TRBJ2-7, the V gene TRBV6-5, with D possibly matching TRBD1 (6 bases). CDR3 size: 15 residues. Looked up from germline, CDR1 is MNHEY and CDR2 is SVGAGI. V was trimmed by 7 bases and J by 3 bases, leaving 19 bases between them. CDR3 loop: CASTRLTGGFYEQYF. As DNA, the CDR3 is TGTGCCAGCACCCGTTTGACAGGTGGTTTCTACGAGCAGTACTTC.

This chain connects TRBV6-5 to TRBJ1-2; no clear D. CDR3 size: 13 residues. V was clipped by 0 bases and J by 8 bases, with 10 bases between them. Germline CDR1 is MNHEY and CDR2 is SVGAGI. The CDR3 region has the DNA TGTGCCAGCAGTTACTCCCGGGTGAGAGGCTACACCTTC. Translated, it gives CASSYSRVRGYTF.

The chain has TRBV6-1 and TRBJ1-5; maybe TRBD1 (6 bases). Looked up from germline, CDR1 is MNHNS and CDR2 is SASEGT. The V end lost 0 bases, the J end lost 5 bases, and 17 bases lay between the germline ends. The CDR3 consists of 17 residues. CDR3 protein: CASSEASRQGPYQPQHF. In DNA, the CDR3 is TGTGCCAGCAGTGAAGCCTCTCGGCAGGGGCCGTATCAGCCCCAGCATTTT.

V gene TRBV6-2 or TRBV6-3 combines with J gene TRBJ1-2; 8 bases are shared with TRBD1. CDR3 length equals 14 residues. The ends lost 2 bases at V and 4 bases at J; junction bases unmatched: 3. The germline CDR1 and CDR2 sequences are MNHEY and SVGEGT. CDR3 loop: CASSYGTGFYGYTF. The CDR3 bases are TGTGCCAGCAGTTACGGGACAGGATTCTATGGCTACACCTTC.

The chain is built from TRBV12-5 and TRBJ1-2, with D perhaps matching TRBD1 (5 bases). The CDR3 is made up of 13 amino acids. V gave up 1 base and J gave up 7 bases, with 10 bases separating them. Germline CDR1 LGHNT, CDR2 FRNRAP. The chain's CDR3 is CASGLARVRGYTF. In nucleotides, the CDR3 is TGTGCTAGTGGTTTGGCCAGGGTTCGTGGCTACACCTTC.

The chain employs TRBV6-5 and TRBJ1-1; no definite D call. Trimming shortened V by 3 bases and J by 2 bases, and 13 bases separated the two germline ends. The CDR3 contains 15 residues. Per the germline V gene, CDR1 is MNHEY and CDR2 is SVGAGI. CDR3 amino acids: CASSYLPQHNTEAFF. In nucleotides, the CDR3 is TGTGCCAGCAGTTATCTTCCACAGCATAACACTGAAGCTTTCTTT.

This clone appeared once. This chain connects TRBV2 to TRBJ2-5; D gene uncertain. In germline, CDR1 is SNHLY, CDR2 FYNNEI. V gave up 7 bases and J gave up 5 bases, with 8 bases separating them. The CDR3 length is 11 residues. The CDR3 sequence: CASKQSETQYF. In nucleotides, the CDR3 is TGTGCCAGCAAACAGTCGGAGACCCAGTACTTC. The variable domain in full, with the rest retrieved from reference TRBV2 and TRBJ2-5, is EPEVTQTPSHQVTQMGQEVILRCVPISNHLYFYWYRQILGQKVEFLVSFYNNEISEKSEIFDDQFSVERPDGSNFTLKIRSTKLEDSAMYFCASKQSETQYFGPGTRLLVL.

The rearrangement joins TRBV7-2 to TRBJ1-1; maybe TRBD1 (5 bases). V lost 2 bases and J 6 bases, leaving 16 bases between the germline ends. This CDR3 region has 15 residues. Germline CDR1 is SGHTA and CDR2 is FQGNSA. DNA of the CDR3: TGTGCCAGCAGCTTACAGGGATTGGGGTTGGCTGAAGCTTTCTTT. Protein product: CASSLQGLGLAEAFF.

CDR3 sequence: CASSQGFLSSGNTIYF. For the CDR3, the DNA is TGCGCCAGCAGCCAAGGGTTTCTTAGCTCTGGAAACACCATATATTTT. The chain uses TRBV4-1 and TRBJ1-3; D gene uncertain. V dropped 1 base and J dropped 0 bases, with 10 bases sitting between them. Germline V gene data show CDR1 as MGHRA and CDR2 as YSYEKL. CDR3 size: 16 residues.

V and J are TRBV10-1 and TRBJ2-2; 9 bases align to TRBD1. Germline CDR1 reads WNHNN; CDR2 reads SYGVQD (reference sequence). Germline trimming cut 6 bases from V and 5 bases from J; bases unmatched to any gene: 7. The length of the CDR3 is 15 residues. The CDR3 DNA sequence: TGCGCCAGCAGCCGGGACAGGGCAGTGACCGGGGAGCTGTTTTTT. Translation: CASSRDRAVTGELFF.

This clone has a handful of counts. The chain is built from TRBV4-1 and TRBJ2-3; no reliable D call. Trimming took 0 bases from V and 7 from J, leaving 8 bases between them. Germline V gene data show CDR1 as MGHRA and CDR2 as YSYEKL. CDR3 length: 13 residues. The CDR3, as DNA: TGCGCCAGCAGCCAAGACAAACTCTATACGCAGTATTTT. This sequence encodes CASSQDKLYTQYF.

The chain uses TRBV2 and TRBJ1-6; D gene unclear. The CDR3 spans 15 residues. Germline V gene sequence: CDR1 SNHLY, CDR2 FYNNEI. Trimming removed 4 bases at V and 0 bases at J, with 7 bases between. CDR3 in DNA: TGTGCCAGCAGTGTGGAGAGCTCCTATAATTCACCCCTCCACTTT. It is translated as CASSVESSYNSPLHF.

The chain employs TRBV11-2 and TRBJ2-1; a weak D match, TRBD2 (5 bases). V was clipped by 1 base and J by 0 bases, with 7 bases between them. The germline V gene has CDR1 SGHAT and CDR2 FQNNGV. The CDR3 spans 15 residues. This chain's CDR3 is CASSLALASYNEQFF. Written as DNA, the CDR3 is TGTGCCAGCAGCTTAGCTCTAGCCTCCTACAATGAGCAGTTCTTC. Drawing the rest from reference TRBV11-2 and TRBJ2-1, the complete variable domain is EAGVAQSPRYKIIEKRQSVAFWCNPISGHATLYWYQQILGQGPKLLIQFQNNGVVDDSQLPKDRFSAERLKGVDSTLKIQPAKLEDSAVYLCASSLALASYNEQFFGPGTRLTVL.

The chain combines TRBV25-1 with TRBJ2-3; the match to TRBD2 covers 14 bases. Per germline, CDR1 MGHDK and CDR2 SYGVNS. The CDR3 has 17 residues. V trimming: 2 bases; J trimming: 4 bases; junction bases outside the gene matches: 5. CDR3 DNA: TGTGCCAGCAGTGAAATTGGGACTAGCGGGGGCGCAGATACGCAGTATTTT. Its translation is CASSEIGTSGGADTQYF.